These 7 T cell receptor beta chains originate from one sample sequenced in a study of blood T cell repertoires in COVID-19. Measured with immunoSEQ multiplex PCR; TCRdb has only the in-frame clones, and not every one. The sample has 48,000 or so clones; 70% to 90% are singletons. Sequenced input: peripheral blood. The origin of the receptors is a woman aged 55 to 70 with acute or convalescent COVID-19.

CDR3 in amino acids: CAIQWDRASYEQYF. The CDR3 coding sequence is TGTGCCATCCAGTGGGACAGGGCCTCCTACGAGCAGTACTTC. The chain employs TRBV10-3 and TRBJ2-7; 9 nucleotides agree with TRBD1. CDR3 length: 14 residues. Germline lookup yields CDR1 ENHRY and CDR2 SYGVKD. Unmatched junction bases numbered 5, after V lost 8 bases and J lost 0 bases.

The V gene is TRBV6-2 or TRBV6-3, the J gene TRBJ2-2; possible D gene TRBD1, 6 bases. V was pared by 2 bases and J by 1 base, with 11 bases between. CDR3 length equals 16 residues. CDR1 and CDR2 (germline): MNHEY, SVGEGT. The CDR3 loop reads CASSYGTTGNTGELFF. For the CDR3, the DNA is TGTGCCAGCAGTTACGGGACGACAGGGAACACCGGGGAGCTGTTTTTT.

The DNA for the CDR3 is TGTGCCAGCAGCGCCTCGGGGGGGCCAGGAGAGACCCAGTACTTC. Its translation is CASSASGGPGETQYF. This chain joins TRBV6-5 and TRBJ2-5, with 8 nucleotides matching TRBD2. The CDR3 totals 15 residues. V was clipped by 6 bases and J by 4 bases; unmatched bases: 10. Germline V gene lookup returns CDR1 MNHEY and CDR2 SVGAGI.

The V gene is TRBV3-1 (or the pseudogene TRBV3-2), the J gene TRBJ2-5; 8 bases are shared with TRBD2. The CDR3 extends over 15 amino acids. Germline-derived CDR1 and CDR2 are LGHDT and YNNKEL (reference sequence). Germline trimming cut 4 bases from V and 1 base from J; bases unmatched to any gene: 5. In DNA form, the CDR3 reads TGTGCCAGCAGCCGCTATCGGGGGGGCCAAGAGACCCAGTACTTC. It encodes CASSRYRGGQETQYF.

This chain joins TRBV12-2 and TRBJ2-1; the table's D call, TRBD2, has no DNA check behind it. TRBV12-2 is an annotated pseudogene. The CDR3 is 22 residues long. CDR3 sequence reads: CASRLSSPAAGGGSPHYNEQFF. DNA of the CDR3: TGTGCAAGTCGCTTATCATCCCCCGCCGCGGGCGGGGGGTCGCCCCACTACAATGAGCAGTTCTTC.

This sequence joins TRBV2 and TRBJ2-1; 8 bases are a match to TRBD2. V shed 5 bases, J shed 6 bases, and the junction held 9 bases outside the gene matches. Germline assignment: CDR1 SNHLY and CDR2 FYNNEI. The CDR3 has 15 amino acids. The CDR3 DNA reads TGTGCCAGCAGTCCCTTGGCGGGGGGCGGCAATGAGCAGTTCTTC. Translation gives CASSPLAGGGNEQFF.

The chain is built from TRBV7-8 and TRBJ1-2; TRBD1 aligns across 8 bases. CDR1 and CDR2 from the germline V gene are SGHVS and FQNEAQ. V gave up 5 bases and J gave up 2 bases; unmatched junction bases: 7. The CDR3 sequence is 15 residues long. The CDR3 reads CASSLSDRGNYGYTF. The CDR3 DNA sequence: TGTGCCAGCAGCCTTTCCGACAGGGGAAACTATGGCTACACCTTC.